Listed here are 28 T cell receptor beta chains from one sample, sequenced in a study of Tregs in tolerant kidney transplant recipients (dated by TCRdb to between 2018 and 2021). The library came from the immunoSEQ multiplex PCR assay. Held by TCRdb, this immuneACCESS table contains in-frame sequences only and omits some clones. Under half of the omission traces to an unresolved V gene where checked; the cause of the rest is unknown. The sample table lists approximately 93,000 clones, 93% of them with a count of one. 0.46% of the sample rests with the top ten. Explained via the paper, the time point label denotes: blood sample drawn before combined kidney and bone marrow transplant. The sample in question was CD4+ T cells from blood, obtained before the transplant. Source of these receptors: a human donor who received a combined kidney and bone marrow transplant.

V gene TRBV7-9 combines with J gene TRBJ1-1; a possible D gene is TRBD1 (5 bases). V shed 0 bases and J shed 6 bases, with 11 bases lying between them. CDR1 is SEHNR and CDR2 is FQNEAQ in the germline V gene (reference sequence). The CDR3 is 14 amino acids. The CDR3 region has the DNA TGTGCCAGCAGCTTAGCGCAGGGCGTGGCTGAAGCTTTCTTT. It is translated as CASSLAQGVAEAFF.

This clone was recorded once. This rearrangement joins TRBV7-9 to TRBJ1-2, with TRBD1 identical over 7 bases. Germline assignment: CDR1 SEHNR and CDR2 FQNEAQ (reference sequence). The CDR3 consists of 14 residues. With 3 bases clipped from V and 3 bases from J, the junction kept 4 bases outside the gene matches. Written as DNA, the CDR3 is TGTGCCAGCAGCTTGTCTGGGACAGACTATGGCTACACCTTC. This encodes CASSLSGTDYGYTF.

V and J are TRBV4-2 and TRBJ1-2, with 8 bases lining up with TRBD1. Losses at the gene ends were 0 bases for V and 9 bases for J; bases not matched to a gene: 6. The CDR3 consists of 14 residues. CDR1 is LGHNA and CDR2 is YNFKEQ in the germline V gene. CDR3 protein: CASSQDPRQGRYTF. The DNA for the CDR3 is TGTGCCAGCAGCCAAGATCCCAGACAGGGGCGCTACACCTTC.

This chain joins TRBV6-5 and TRBJ2-3, with TRBD2 matching over 15 bases. The CDR3 spans 15 residues. With V trimmed by 9 bases and J by 5 bases, 6 bases remained unmatched. Germline V gives CDR1 MNHEY, CDR2 SVGAGI. The CDR3 spells CASRTSGGAVDTQYF. The CDR3 DNA follows: TGTGCCAGTCGGACTAGCGGGGGGGCCGTAGATACGCAGTATTTT.

The chain uses TRBV2 and TRBJ2-1; the match to TRBD1 covers 9 bases. There are 14 residues in the CDR3. Germline V lookup: CDR1 SNHLY, CDR2 FYNNEI. V shed 1 base and J 9 bases; nucleotides not matched to a gene: 4. The CDR3 nucleotides are TGTGCCAGCAGTGAAGGGACAGGGGATAGTGAGCAGTTCTTC. Protein sequence: CASSEGTGDSEQFF.

This sequence joins TRBV15 and TRBJ1-2, with D tentatively TRBD1 (5 bases). Trimming left V 0 bases short and J 5 bases short, with 7 bases between. CDR3 length: 13 amino acids. The germline V gene encodes CDR1 LNHNV and CDR2 YYDKDF (reference sequence). This CDR3 is CATSRDRAYGYTF. Here the CDR3 DNA reads TGTGCCACCAGCAGAGACAGGGCGTATGGCTACACCTTC.

A few counts support this clone. The chain joins TRBV18 to TRBJ1-5; TRBD1 matches 10 bases. CDR3 length: 15 amino acids. Trimming at V came to 4 bases and at J to 6 bases, leaving 6 bases not matched to a gene. Germline CDR1 is KGHSH and CDR2 is LQKENI. The CDR3 DNA reads as TGTGCCAGCTCACTGGGACAGGGGATGGGTCAGCCCCAGCATTTT. Protein sequence: CASSLGQGMGQPQHF.

J is TRBJ2-5 and V is TRBV7-2; the D gene is possibly TRBD2 (6 bases). The CDR3 sequence is 16 residues long. Trimming removed 1 base at V and 3 bases at J, with 15 bases between. Germline V lookup: CDR1 SGHTA, CDR2 FQGNSA. The CDR3 DNA follows: TGTGCCAGCAGCTTAGTAGGTTGGAGGGGAGAAGAGACCCAGTACTTC. This gives the protein CASSLVGWRGEETQYF.

V gene TRBV11-3 combines with J gene TRBJ1-2, with D maybe TRBD1 (6 bases). Germline V gives CDR1 SGHNT, CDR2 YENEEA. Trimming took off 5 bases at V and 4 bases at J, with 14 bases between the two ends. The CDR3 has 14 residues. The CDR3 loop reads CASSVQGEGYGYTF. The CDR3, as DNA: TGTGCCAGCAGCGTACAGGGAGAGGGCTATGGCTACACCTTC.

This chain uses TRBV29-1 with TRBJ1-1; 8 nucleotides agree with TRBD1. This CDR3 spans 14 amino acids. Germline assignment: CDR1 SQVTM and CDR2 ANQGSEA. Trimming took 6 bases from V and 2 from J; bases not matched to a gene: 8. CDR3 amino acids: CSVRTGRVNTEAFF. As DNA, the CDR3 is TGCAGCGTCCGGACAGGGAGGGTAAACACTGAAGCTTTCTTT. Together with reference TRBV29-1 and TRBJ1-1, the CDR3 gives the full variable domain: SAVISQKPSRDICQRGTSLTIQCQVDSQVTMMFWYRQQPGQSLTLIATANQGSEATYESGFVIDKFPISRPNLTFSTLTVSNMSPEDSSIYLCSVRTGRVNTEAFFGQGTRLTVV.

V and J are TRBV5-1 and TRBJ2-6; 10 positions match TRBD1. Trimming at V came to 3 bases and at J to 0 bases, leaving 6 bases not matched to a gene. The germline V gene encodes CDR1 SGHRS and CDR2 YFSETQ. There are 18 residues in the CDR3. CDR3 DNA sequence: TGCGCCAGCAGCTGGGGGCGGGACAGGGGCTCTGGGGCCAACGTCCTGACTTTC. Its protein product is CASSWGRDRGSGANVLTF.

This chain uses TRBV27 with TRBJ2-7; 9 bases are shared with TRBD2. The V segment lost 4 bases and the J segment 3 bases; nucleotides outside the gene matches: 7. The CDR3 sequence is 15 residues long. Germline V gene data show CDR1 as MNHEY and CDR2 as SMNVEV (reference sequence). The CDR3 nucleotides read TGTGCCAGCAGTTCGATAGCGGGGGCCCACTACGAGCAGTACTTC. Encoded protein: CASSSIAGAHYEQYF.

This chain connects TRBV5-1 to TRBJ2-5; the D gene is possibly TRBD2 (5 bases). V lost 4 bases, J lost 5 bases, and 18 bases lay in between. This CDR3 contains 15 residues. Germline V gene sequence: CDR1 SGHRS, CDR2 YFSETQ. CDR3 region: CASSHAVAMQETQYF. The CDR3, as DNA: TGCGCCAGCAGCCACGCCGTAGCGATGCAGGAGACCCAGTACTTC.

V is TRBV30 and J is TRBJ1-4; 7 bases are shared with TRBD1. Trimming at V came to 5 bases and at J to 8 bases, leaving 8 bases not matched to a gene. CDR3 length equals 13 residues. Germline values: CDR1 GTSNPN, CDR2 SVGIG (reference sequence). The CDR3: CAWATGAGEKLFF. Written as DNA, the CDR3 is TGTGCCTGGGCAACAGGGGCAGGAGAAAAACTGTTTTTT.

The V and J genes are TRBV7-9 and TRBJ1-1; 11 bases agree with TRBD1. With 3 bases clipped from V and 5 bases from J, the junction kept 2 bases outside the gene matches. This CDR3 is 14 amino acids long. Germline V gives CDR1 SEHNR, CDR2 FQNEAQ (reference sequence). The CDR3 region is CASSFGTGGTEAFF. CDR3 DNA sequence: TGTGCCAGCAGCTTCGGGACAGGGGGAACTGAAGCTTTCTTT.

This chain connects TRBV5-6 to TRBJ2-7; D is undetermined. Germline loops: CDR1 SGHDT, CDR2 YYEEEE. The CDR3 covers 15 residues. Trimming removed 5 bases from V and 0 bases from J, with 15 bases in between. The CDR3 loop reads CASRAGGRSSYEQYF. CDR3 nucleotides: TGTGCCAGCAGGGCCGGTGGTAGGAGCTCCTACGAGCAGTACTTC.

V is TRBV9 and J is TRBJ1-3, with 7 bases fitting TRBD1. The CDR3 totals 15 residues. Germline V gene lookup returns CDR1 SGDLS and CDR2 YYNGEE. The trim removed 2 bases at V and 0 bases at J, leaving 2 bases unmatched. CDR3 sequence reads: CASSVQGVSGNTIYF. The CDR3 coding sequence is TGTGCCAGCAGCGTGCAGGGGGTCTCTGGAAACACCATATATTTT.

V usage is TRBV5-1 and J usage is TRBJ1-2; possibly TRBD1 for D (6 bases). V was pared by 3 bases and J by 0 bases, with 9 bases between. The CDR3 totals 14 residues. Germline V gene lookup returns CDR1 SGHRS and CDR2 YFSETQ. The CDR3 DNA is TGCGCCAGCAGCTCACAGGGAGCTAACTATGGCTACACCTTC. Its protein product is CASSSQGANYGYTF.

The rearrangement links TRBV30 to TRBJ1-3; D remains ambiguous. The ends were cut back, 2 bases at V and 4 bases at J, with 9 bases in the middle. This CDR3 spans 13 amino acids. From germline, CDR1 is GTSNPN and CDR2 SVGIG (reference sequence). CDR3 coding DNA: TGTGCCTGGAGTTCTGTAGCGGGAAACACCATATATTTT. Its translation is CAWSSVAGNTIYF.

The CDR3 reads CASRLRDINQPQHF. CDR3 nucleotides: TGTGCCAGTAGATTAAGGGACATTAATCAGCCCCAGCATTTT. The chain has TRBV19 and TRBJ1-5; possible D gene TRBD1, 6 bases. Trimming took 6 bases from V and 4 from J, leaving 13 bases between them. The CDR3 length is 14 residues. Germline loops: CDR1 LNHDA, CDR2 SQIVND (reference sequence).

V usage is TRBV5-4 and J usage is TRBJ1-2; possibly TRBD1 for D (5 bases). In germline, CDR1 is SGHNT, CDR2 YYREEE (reference sequence). This CDR3 is built from 14 residues. V was cut by 4 bases and J by 2 bases, with 12 bases left in between. This CDR3 is CASSHGAENYGYTF. CDR3 DNA sequence: TGTGCCAGCAGCCATGGGGCGGAGAACTATGGCTACACCTTC.

This chain joins TRBV19 and TRBJ1-4; TRBD1 matches 9 bases. V was pared by 4 bases and J by 6 bases, with 0 bases of the junction left unmatched. The CDR3 covers 13 residues. CDR1 and CDR2 (germline): LNHDA, SQIVND (reference sequence). In nucleotides, the CDR3 is TGTGCCAGTAGTAGGGACAGGGATGAAAAACTGTTTTTT. It specifies CASSRDRDEKLFF. Based on the CDR3 plus reference TRBV19 and TRBJ1-4, the full variable domain is DGGITQSPKYLFRKEGQNVTLSCEQNLNHDAMYWYRQDPGQGLRLIYYSQIVNDFQKGDIAEGYSVSREKKESFPLTVTSAQKNPTAFYLCASSRDRDEKLFFGSGTQLSVL.

CDR3 DNA sequence: TGTGCCAGCAGCTTGGCCGTGGGCGACGCTTTCTTT. It specifies CASSLAVGDAFF. The V call is TRBV5-6, the J call TRBJ1-1; D unclear. This CDR3 contains 12 residues. Germline CDR1 is SGHDT and CDR2 is YYEEEE. Trimming removed 0 bases at V and 11 bases at J, with 11 bases between.

The rearrangement joins TRBV5-4 to TRBJ1-4; D perhaps matches TRBD1 (6 bases). The CDR3 has 17 residues. Per the germline V gene, CDR1 is SGHNT and CDR2 is YYREEE (reference sequence). V was cut by 0 bases and J by 0 bases, with 12 bases left in between. The CDR3 protein is CASSLVGRGATNEKLFF. The CDR3 nucleotides are TGTGCCAGCAGCTTGGTAGGCAGGGGAGCAACTAATGAAAAACTGTTTTTT. The whole variable domain, remainder taken from reference TRBV5-4 and TRBJ1-4, is ETGVTQSPTHLIKTRGQQVTLRCSSQSGHNTVSWYQQALGQGPQFIFQYYREEENGRGNFPPRFSGLQFPNYSSELNVNALELDDSALYLCASSLVGRGATNEKLFFGSGTQLSVL.

This chain connects TRBV15 to TRBJ2-7, with 8 bases matching TRBD2. Germline values: CDR1 LNHNV, CDR2 YYDKDF (reference sequence). Trimming removed 1 base from V and 6 bases from J; junction bases left unmatched: 8. CDR3 length: 15 amino acids. The CDR3 bases are TGTGCCACCAGCAGAGCGGGACTAGATCAGTCCGAGCAGTACTTC. Translating it yields CATSRAGLDQSEQYF.

CDR3 in amino acids: CASSESRGAGYEQYF. Here the CDR3 DNA reads TGCGCCAGCAGTGAGTCGCGAGGGGCGGGGTACGAGCAGTACTTC. V and J are TRBV10-2 and TRBJ2-7; D perhaps matches TRBD2 (6 bases). The CDR3 consists of 15 residues. V gave up 0 bases and J gave up 4 bases, with 13 bases separating them. CDR1 and CDR2 (germline): WSHSY, SAAADI.

This chain joins TRBV9 and TRBJ2-2; D perhaps matches TRBD2 (6 bases). There are 14 residues in the CDR3. Germline assignment: CDR1 SGDLS and CDR2 YYNGEE. V dropped 6 bases and J dropped 0 bases, with 9 bases sitting between them. The CDR3 here is CASKEGPNTGELFF. The CDR3 coding sequence is TGTGCCAGCAAGGAGGGCCCGAACACCGGGGAGCTGTTTTTT.

The chain carries TRBV27 and TRBJ1-2; the match to TRBD1 covers 10 bases. This CDR3 is 15 amino acids long. Germline CDR1 is MNHEY and CDR2 is SMNVEV (reference sequence). J lost 4 bases, V lost 5 bases, and 7 bases had no gene match. CDR3 sequence: CASSVRGQGSYGYTF. The CDR3 DNA follows: TGTGCCAGCAGTGTCAGGGGACAGGGGTCCTATGGCTACACCTTC.